One sample yielded the 24 T cell receptor beta chains listed below, sequenced in a study of blood T cell repertoires in COVID-19. Assay used: immunoSEQ multiplex PCR; TCRdb lists only in-frame clones, some missing. This sample carries 45,000 to 60,000 clones, approximately 80% of them seen once, and the ten largest clones take under 15%. The material sequenced was peripheral blood. Receptor source: an elderly woman with acute or convalescent COVID-19.

The CDR3 DNA reads as TGTGCCAGCAGCTCCCCCGGGAATCAGGTCCTGAGCGGGGAGCTGTTTTTT. It translates to CASSSPGNQVLSGELFF. The gene calls are TRBV7-6 and TRBJ2-2; D perhaps matches TRBD2 (5 bases). The V end was cut by 4 bases, the J end by 7 bases, with 22 bases between. Per the germline V gene, CDR1 is SGHVS and CDR2 is FNYEAQ. This CDR3 comprises 17 residues.

The rearrangement uses TRBV9 and TRBJ2-2, with D possibly TRBD1 on 5 matching bases. CDR1 and CDR2 from the germline V gene are SGDLS and YYNGEE. Trimming pared 4 bases from V and 1 base from J, leaving 11 bases between. There are 15 residues in the CDR3. Written as DNA, the CDR3 is TGTGCCAGCAGCAACCTCAGGGTGAACACCGGGGAGCTGTTTTTT. It specifies CASSNLRVNTGELFF.

The chain employs TRBV2 and TRBJ2-7; 10 bases line up with TRBD1. Germline lookup yields CDR1 SNHLY and CDR2 FYNNEI. The CDR3 extends over 14 amino acids. V lost 5 bases and J lost 3; bases outside the gene matches: 4. CDR3 sequence (DNA): TGTGCCAGCAGTTACGGGACAGGGGTCTACGAGCAGTACTTC. Translating it yields CASSYGTGVYEQYF.

The chain is built from TRBV10-3 and TRBJ1-5; TRBD1 matches 10 bases. The CDR3 has 15 residues. Germline-derived CDR1 and CDR2 are ENHRY and SYGVKD. J lost 6 bases, V lost 2 bases, and 4 bases had no gene match. Written as DNA, the CDR3 is TGTGCCATCAGTGAGGGGGGACAGGGGCTTCAGCCCCAGCATTTT. Residues: CAISEGGQGLQPQHF.

This chain links TRBV12-3 or TRBV12-4 with TRBJ1-1; D gene unclear. This CDR3 has 13 residues. V lost 3 bases and J 0 bases, leaving 5 bases between the germline ends. CDR3 sequence reads: CASSLAVNTEAFF. Written as DNA, the CDR3 is TGTGCCAGCAGTTTGGCAGTGAACACTGAAGCTTTCTTT.

The chain couples TRBV5-1 to TRBJ2-2; 7 nucleotides match TRBD2. The V segment lost 4 bases and the J segment 1 base; nucleotides outside the gene matches: 4. This CDR3 contains 15 residues. Germline V gives CDR1 SGHRS, CDR2 YFSETQ. CDR3 nucleotide sequence: TGCGCCAGCAGCCTGGCGGGAGAGAACACCGGGGAGCTGTTTTTT. Translating it yields CASSLAGENTGELFF. Complete variable domain (other parts from reference TRBV5-1 and TRBJ2-2): KAGVTQTPRYLIKTRGQQVTLSCSPISGHRSVSWYQQTPGQGLQFLFEYFSETQRNKGNFPGRFSGRQFSNSRSEMNVSTLELGDSALYLCASSLAGENTGELFFGEGSRLTVL.

In its sample, this clone was seen many times. The V and J genes are TRBV7-9 and TRBJ1-4, with a tentative D call TRBD1 (6 bases). V lost 5 bases and J 5 bases, leaving 12 bases between the germline ends. CDR1 and CDR2 from the germline V gene are SEHNR and FQNEAQ (reference sequence). The CDR3 spans 14 residues. DNA for the CDR3: TGTGCCAGCAGCAAACAGGGCTCGAATGAAAAACTGTTTTTT. This translates into CASSKQGSNEKLFF.

The chain uses TRBV6-5 and TRBJ1-6; possible D gene TRBD1, 6 bases. Germline lookup yields CDR1 MNHEY and CDR2 SVGAGI. Trimming took off 6 bases at V and 9 bases at J, with 15 bases between the two ends. The CDR3 covers 14 residues. The CDR3 DNA follows: TGTGCCAGCAGCCCCGGACAGCGCGCTTCACCCCTCCACTTT. Its translation is CASSPGQRASPLHF.

The rearrangement links TRBV2 to TRBJ2-3; a possible D gene is TRBD2 (6 bases). This CDR3 is built from 15 residues. Germline assignment: CDR1 SNHLY and CDR2 FYNNEI. Between the trimmed V and J ends, which lost 6 bases and 0 bases, there was a span of 13 bases. The CDR3 reads CASSVEGTSTDTQYF. In nucleotides, the CDR3 is TGTGCCAGCAGCGTCGAGGGGACTAGCACAGATACGCAGTATTTT.

This clone was seen only a few times. This rearrangement joins TRBV7-9 to TRBJ2-7; 8 nucleotides match TRBD1. The CDR3 sequence is 15 residues long. Germline CDR1 is SEHNR and CDR2 is FQNEAQ (reference sequence). V was clipped by 1 base and J by 2 bases; unmatched bases: 4. The DNA of the CDR3 is TGTGCCAGCAGCTTAGTGCGGACAGGGACCTACGAGCAGTACTTC. It translates to CASSLVRTGTYEQYF.

The rearrangement joins TRBV5-1 to TRBJ2-2; 10 positions agree with TRBD2. CDR1 is SGHRS, CDR2 YFSETQ, per germline. Losses at the gene ends were 0 bases for V and 6 bases for J; bases not matched to a gene: 2. This CDR3 region has 15 residues. In DNA, the CDR3 is TGCGCCAGCAGCTTGGCTCTAGCGGGGGCCGGGGAGCTGTTTTTT. Its protein is CASSLALAGAGELFF. The full variable domain, rest sourced from reference TRBV5-1 and TRBJ2-2, is KAGVTQTPRYLIKTRGQQVTLSCSPISGHRSVSWYQQTPGQGLQFLFEYFSETQRNKGNFPGRFSGRQFSNSRSEMNVSTLELGDSALYLCASSLALAGAGELFFGEGSRLTVL.

The rearrangement joins TRBV21-1 to TRBJ2-5; TRBD1 is the table's D call and was not checked against the DNA. TRBV21-1 is shown as a pseudogene. This CDR3 comprises 13 residues. Written as DNA, the CDR3 is TGTGCCAGCAGTTGGAAGGGGCTAGAGACCCAGTACTTC. It encodes CASSWKGLETQYF.

This clone was seen just once. The genes are TRBV30 and TRBJ1-5; D gene unclear. The V gene lost 0 bases and the J gene lost 7 bases, with 7 bases spanning the gap. Germline V gives CDR1 GTSNPN, CDR2 SVGIG (reference sequence). The CDR3 extends over 12 amino acids. CDR3 region: CAWSVSKQPQHF. DNA of the CDR3: TGTGCCTGGAGTGTGTCCAAACAGCCCCAGCATTTT.

The genes are TRBV29-1 and TRBJ2-7; no definite D call. The CDR3 has 11 residues. V was clipped by 7 bases and J by 2 bases, with 9 bases between them. Looked up from germline, CDR1 is SQVTM and CDR2 is ANQGSEA. DNA for the CDR3: TGCAGCGCAGAAAGAGCCTACGAGCAGTACTTC. This sequence encodes CSAERAYEQYF.

The V call is TRBV5-1, the J call TRBJ2-6; D is possibly TRBD2 (5 bases). The CDR3 totals 15 residues. Germline CDR1 and CDR2: SGHRS and YFSETQ. The germline V and J ends were trimmed by 3 bases and 0 bases, with 7 bases remaining between them. The CDR3 reads CASSSGNSGANVLTF. The CDR3 bases are TGCGCCAGCAGCTCCGGGAACTCTGGGGCCAACGTCCTGACTTTC.

The V and J genes are TRBV5-4 and TRBJ2-2, with D perhaps TRBD1 (6 bases). V shed 1 base and J shed 3 bases, with 10 bases lying between them. The germline gives CDR1 SGHNT, CDR2 YYREEE (reference sequence). The CDR3 is 15 residues long. CDR3 in amino acids: CASSLNQGYTGELFF. The CDR3 DNA sequence: TGTGCCAGCAGCTTGAACCAGGGGTACACCGGGGAGCTGTTTTTT. The entire variable domain, with the rest obtained from reference TRBV5-4 and TRBJ2-2, is as follows: ETGVTQSPTHLIKTRGQQVTLRCSSQSGHNTVSWYQQALGQGPQFIFQYYREEENGRGNFPPRFSGLQFPNYSSELNVNALELDDSALYLCASSLNQGYTGELFFGEGSRLTVL.

This clone showed up just a few times. The junction does not match germline at one end; this may be a read error. CDR3 DNA sequence: TGTGCCAGCAGTTACCCCGGGACAGGGACTTACTCCTTC. This encodes CASSYPGTGTYSF. The chain combines TRBV6-5 with TRBJ1-2; 9 nucleotides align to TRBD1. Per germline, CDR1 MNHEY and CDR2 SVGAGI. This CDR3 spans 13 amino acids.

This clone has a handful of counts. The chain joins TRBV5-4 to TRBJ2-7; D may be TRBD1 (6 bases). The V end was cut by 0 bases, the J end by 4 bases, with 8 bases between. Germline values: CDR1 SGHNT, CDR2 YYREEE (reference sequence). The CDR3 runs 13 residues. DNA for the CDR3: TGTGCCAGCAGCTTGGCGGACAGATACGAGCAGTACTTC. This gives the protein CASSLADRYEQYF.

This rearrangement joins TRBV5-4 to TRBJ2-1; possible D gene TRBD2, 7 bases. Trimming removed 2 bases from V and 5 bases from J, with 14 bases in between. Germline loops: CDR1 SGHNT, CDR2 YYREEE (reference sequence). There are 15 residues in the CDR3. The CDR3 DNA follows: TGTGCCAGCAGCTTTGGGGGGGCAAGGGACAATGAGCAGTTCTTC. It codes for CASSFGGARDNEQFF. The whole variable domain, remainder taken from reference TRBV5-4 and TRBJ2-1, is ETGVTQSPTHLIKTRGQQVTLRCSSQSGHNTVSWYQQALGQGPQFIFQYYREEENGRGNFPPRFSGLQFPNYSSELNVNALELDDSALYLCASSFGGARDNEQFFGPGTRLTVL.

This clone was recorded a few times. V usage is TRBV6-1 and J usage is TRBJ1-2; perhaps TRBD1 as D (5 bases). Germline V CDR1 and CDR2: MNHNS, SASEGT. This CDR3 comprises 14 residues. Trimming cost V 2 bases and J 4 bases, with 11 bases left between them. The CDR3 reads CASSENTGSYGYTF. As DNA, the CDR3 is TGTGCCAGCAGTGAAAATACAGGTAGCTATGGCTACACCTTC.

The rearrangement uses TRBV9 and TRBJ2-3; 13 nucleotides agree with TRBD2. CDR3 length equals 17 residues. Germline lookup yields CDR1 SGDLS and CDR2 YYNGEE. V lost 4 bases to trimming and J lost 7 bases; unmatched junction nucleotides: 12. CDR3 amino acids: CASSSGLLAGGSNTQYF. In DNA form, the CDR3 reads TGTGCCAGCAGCTCCGGTCTACTAGCGGGGGGGTCAAATACGCAGTATTTT.

The sample holds a few counts of this clone. The chain employs TRBV5-4 and TRBJ2-1; 12 bases map to TRBD2. This CDR3 region has 16 residues. V lost 3 bases and J lost 4; bases outside the gene matches: 5. Germline CDR1 SGHNT, CDR2 YYREEE (reference sequence). In nucleotides, the CDR3 is TGTGCCAGCAGCTCCGCGGGACTAGCGGGTTACAATGAGCAGTTCTTC. Translating it yields CASSSAGLAGYNEQFF.

The J gene is TRBJ1-2, the V gene TRBV6-5; TRBD1 matches at 9 bases. V shed 0 bases and J 7 bases; nucleotides not matched to a gene: 6. The germline CDR1 and CDR2 sequences are MNHEY and SVGAGI. This CDR3 is 15 amino acids long. CDR3 sequence reads: CASSYSRDRAFGYTF. The CDR3 nucleotides read TGTGCCAGCAGTTACTCCCGGGACAGGGCTTTTGGCTACACCTTC.

J is TRBJ1-5 and V is TRBV6-1; 7 positions agree with TRBD1. V was clipped by 2 bases and J by 6 bases; unmatched bases: 7. This CDR3 comprises 15 residues. From germline, CDR1 is MNHNS and CDR2 SASEGT. The CDR3 DNA sequence: TGTGCCAGCAGTGAAAACAGGGGTATTGGTCAGCCCCAGCATTTT. Translating it yields CASSENRGIGQPQHF.